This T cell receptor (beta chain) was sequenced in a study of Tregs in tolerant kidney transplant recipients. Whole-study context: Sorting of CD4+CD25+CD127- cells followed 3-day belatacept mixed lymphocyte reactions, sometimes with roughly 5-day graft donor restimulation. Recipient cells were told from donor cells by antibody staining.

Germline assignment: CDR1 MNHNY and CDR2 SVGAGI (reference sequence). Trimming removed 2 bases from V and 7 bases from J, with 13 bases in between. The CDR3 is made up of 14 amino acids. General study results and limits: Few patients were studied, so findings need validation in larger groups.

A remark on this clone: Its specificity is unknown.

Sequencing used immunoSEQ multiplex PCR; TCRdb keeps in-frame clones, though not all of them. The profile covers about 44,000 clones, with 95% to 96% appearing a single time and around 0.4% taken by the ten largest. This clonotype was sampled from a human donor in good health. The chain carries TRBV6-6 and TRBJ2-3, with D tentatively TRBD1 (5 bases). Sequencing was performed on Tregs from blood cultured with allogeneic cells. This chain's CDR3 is CASSYGSGRNTQYF. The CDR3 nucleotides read TGTGCCAGCAGTTACGGGTCAGGGCGGAATACGCAGTATTTT.